Each of the 8 T cell receptor beta chains below was sequenced from the same sample in a study of blood T cells in healthy people across ages. Then a second PCR, running about 7 to 11 cycles, was carried out with a sample-barcoded 5' primer and a J-beta primer mix. Via MiXCR, TCRdb re-called the 5' RACE reads, giving one row per CDR3 protein. The table has more than 800,000 distinct CDR3 sequences, 25% to 30% seen once; the top ten hold 15% to 20%. The sequenced material came from blood. The source is a woman of 80 years or more in good health.

A few counts support this clonotype. The V and J genes are TRBV6-5 and TRBJ1-2; 8 bases match TRBD1. The CDR3 contains 14 residues. Germline V gene lookup returns CDR1 MNHEY and CDR2 SVGAGI. Trimming removed 6 bases from V and 8 bases from J; junction bases left unmatched: 11. The CDR3 loop reads CASRRTGSGGGYTF. The DNA for the CDR3 is TGTGCCAGCAGACGGACAGGGTCAGGAGGGGGCTACACCTTC.

The sample holds many counts of this clonotype. This chain uses TRBV6-5 with TRBJ1-5; TRBD1 matches at 8 bases. The ends lost 5 bases at V and 3 bases at J; junction bases unmatched: 6. The CDR3 runs 15 residues. CDR1 and CDR2 (germline): MNHEY, SVGAGI. CDR3 protein: CASSVTGEVNQPQHF. CDR3 DNA: TGTGCCAGCAGTGTGACAGGGGAGGTCAATCAGCCCCAGCATTTT.

The CDR3 region is CASSRRVTSGEETQYF. In DNA form, the CDR3 reads TGTGCCAGCAGCCGAAGGGTGACTAGCGGTGAAGAGACCCAGTACTTC. This rearrangement joins TRBV7-6 to TRBJ2-7; the match to TRBD2 covers 9 bases. The DNA end lines up better with TRBJ2-5; the J call may be wrong. Germline values: CDR1 SGHVS, CDR2 FNYEAQ. The CDR3 runs to 16 residues.

This clonotype appeared once. V usage is TRBV7-2 and J usage is TRBJ1-2; D is uncertain. V gave up 8 bases and J gave up 8 bases, with 18 bases separating them. The germline V gene encodes CDR1 SGHTA and CDR2 FQGNSA. The CDR3 consists of 13 residues. CDR3 loop: CASHLSPGVGYTF. The CDR3 bases are TGTGCCAGCCACCTGTCGCCAGGCGTCGGCTACACCTTC.

The V gene is TRBV6-5, the J gene TRBJ2-5; D not certain. This CDR3 is 11 amino acids long. From germline, CDR1 is MNHEY and CDR2 SVGAGI. The ends were cut back, 8 bases at V and 5 bases at J, with 9 bases in the middle. CDR3 nucleotide sequence: TGTGCCAGCGAAGCCGGGGAGACCCAGTACTTC. It encodes CASEAGETQYF.

This clonotype was observed at least ten times. The CDR3 here is CASSQPFSRGRTDTQYF. DNA for the CDR3: TGTGCCAGCAGCCAACCCTTTTCTAGGGGGAGGACAGATACGCAGTATTTT. The chain joins TRBV3-1 to TRBJ2-3; D may match TRBD1 or TRBD2 (6 bases each). The CDR3 covers 17 residues. Germline V CDR1 and CDR2: LGHDT, YNNKEL (reference sequence). The V end lost 2 bases, the J end lost 3 bases, and 18 bases lay between the germline ends.

The chain carries TRBV20-1 and TRBJ1-5; D perhaps matches TRBD1 (6 bases). V was clipped by 0 bases and J by 1 base, with 16 bases between them. The CDR3 runs 17 residues. The germline CDR1 and CDR2 sequences are DFQATT and SNEGSKA (reference sequence). CDR3 sequence: CSARDRGGGTSNQPQHF. The CDR3 DNA reads TGCAGTGCTAGAGATCGGGGGGGCGGGACAAGCAATCAGCCCCAGCATTTT.

This clonotype showed up many times. This chain links TRBV3-1 with TRBJ2-7, with a tentative D call TRBD2 (6 bases). Trimming took 5 bases from V and 4 from J, leaving 15 bases between them. CDR3 length equals 14 residues. Germline CDR1 and CDR2: LGHDT and YNNKEL (reference sequence). The CDR3 nucleotides read TGTGCCAGCAGCTCGATGGCGGGATTATACGAGCAGTACTTC. Translating it yields CASSSMAGLYEQYF.